This TCR beta chain was sequenced for a study of blood T cell repertoires in COVID-19 (dated by TCRdb to between 2020 and 2021). Study-level background: Collaborator samples came from the United States, Italy and Spain and covered acute and convalescent phases of COVID-19. The material from the prospective study consisted of cDNA or gDNA derived from T cells, B-cell-depleted T cells, or PBMCs. The dataset comprised deeply sampled blood TCRbeta repertoires from subjects exposed to, actively infected with, or recovered from COVID-19. A freely available public database, intended as a resource for researchers studying the immune response to SARS-CoV-2, is where the repertoires were released. Samples came from the ongoing ImmuneRACE study (first 160 participants) plus 1,254 subjects from 6 global collaborators. The sample metadata nearly always contained a de-identified subject ID, COVID-19 status, age in years and sex. Where HLA class I and class II types were available, the types were taken from metadata supplied by the sample provider, not from assay-based typing.

The paper's findings and limits, for the study overall: Clinical and demographic metadata were provided uncurated, with the amount varying by source and participant.

Whole blood was collected in K2EDTA tubes by collaborating institutions according to the institutions' own protocols. For TCRbeta analysis, collaborator samples were shipped as frozen whole blood, as isolated PBMCs, or as DNA extracted from either sample type. For this clone: Its target antigen remains unknown. One base away there is no much larger clone; base qualities are not given.

There are 14 amino acids in the CDR3, from cysteine to phenylalanine inclusive. Only the CDR3 DNA is retained, 42 bases long and in frame from the first base. CDR1 and CDR2 are read off the germline V gene as KGHDR and SFDVKD. V ends up 5 bases short and J 8 bases short, with an unmatched junction base count of 8. TCRbeta CDR3 regions were amplified from genomic DNA by means of the immunoSEQ Assay, a bias-controlled multiplex PCR. Regarding the original processing steps: The number of nucleated cells in each sample was estimated by amplification of reference gene primers within the assay. Sequence reads were collapsed and filtered to measure the absolute abundance of every unique TCRbeta CDR3 rearrangement. For each sample, productive Simpson clonality was calculated by taking the square root of Simpson's diversity index across productive rearrangements. Here the immuneACCESS table is served through TCRdb, limited to in-frame sequences with V and J called. Missing clones are a known gap in these copies; in checked studies unresolved V genes cover under half, and the rest lacks a known reason. The D gene and trimming were derived from the DNA, and the V and J assignments and clone size from that table. Recorded for this sample are 110,000 to 150,000 clones; roughly 79% of them occurred a single time. Under 10% of the sample is in the top ten clones.

The clonotype originates from a man aged 50 to 59 with active or convalescent COVID-19. Sequencing was done on a sample of peripheral blood. The chain is encoded by TRBV24-1 joined to TRBJ2-1, with 7 junctional bases fitting TRBD1. The CDR3 is CATSVETGRHEQFF. The DNA reads as follows: TGTGCCACCAGTGTGGAGACAGGGCGGCATGAGCAGTTCTTC.